The sequence of this T cell receptor (beta chain) was determined in a study of PD-1 blockade in classical Hodgkin lymphoma. Study-wide results and caveats: The diversity seen at baseline in complete responders resembled that of newly diagnosed patients. Reported baseline diversity: healthy donors highest, relapsed/refractory patients lowest. Anyone who began nivolumab under 1 year after ASCT was excluded. With CD4+ cells, TCR diversity rose significantly by C4D1, but not with CD8+ cells.

V gave up 1 base and J gave up 0 bases; unmatched junction bases: 9. The CDR3 sequence is 17 residues long. Germline V gene data show CDR1 as SQVTM and CDR2 as ANQGSEA. The repertoire was sequenced with immunoSEQ multiplex PCR; TCRdb's copy has only in-frame clones and lacks some. This sample carries 45,000 or so clones, around 66% of them seen once, and the ten largest clones take approximately 9.9%. Patients all relapsed after autologous stem cell transplantation, and there was variation in brentuximab vedotin exposure. About this clone itself: Its target is unknown.

V is TRBV29-1 and J is TRBJ2-3, with TRBD2 matching 8 bases. Source: peripheral blood mononuclear cells (PBMCs), taken at baseline. The origin of this receptor is a human donor with classical Hodgkin lymphoma. The CDR3 region is CSVEGTRAGASTDTQYF. DNA for the CDR3: TGCAGCGTTGAAGGAACAAGAGCGGGGGCTAGCACAGATACGCAGTATTTT.